This TCR beta chain was identified during a study of T cells in Graves' hyperthyroidism and ophthalmopathy. General study results and limits: Among clonotypes expanded in thyroid above 0.001, most were also found in blood.

A remark on this clonotype: Its specificity is unknown.

Used for diagnoses were clinical symptoms, serum thyroxine and TRAb, thyroid ultrasound and orbital computed tomography. V shed 6 bases and J 5 bases; nucleotides not matched to a gene: 9. Germline V gives CDR1 MNHEY, CDR2 SMNVEV (reference sequence). CDR3 size: 14 residues. Authors of the study amplified TCR beta CDR3 regions from RNA transcripts. The HTBI primer set drove a first-round RT-PCR of the TCR CDR3. TCRdb redid the calling of the multiplex PCR reads with MiXCR, one entry per CDR3 protein. The table includes more than 500,000 distinct CDR3 sequences, about 16% detected once. The V and J genes are TRBV27 and TRBJ1-1; 7 bases align to TRBD1. The sample was blood. The sequence was collected from a young woman with Graves' ophthalmopathy. The CDR3: CASRPTGVRTEAFF. In DNA, the CDR3 is TGTGCCAGCAGGCCTACAGGGGTTCGGACTGAAGCTTTCTTT.